The next 28 T cell receptor beta chains were all read from a single sample in a study of high-grade serous ovarian cancer treatment subgroups. Libraries were prepared by immunoSEQ multiplex PCR; TCRdb keeps only in-frame clonotypes and omits some of them. Of about 12,000 clones listed, around 90% are singletons. The tumor samples were collected prior to definitive surgery or chemotherapy. Sequenced material: tumor tissue. The receptors stem from a human donor with high-grade serous ovarian cancer.

The chain is built from TRBV28 and TRBJ1-5, with D possibly being TRBD1 (6 bases). Trimming cost V 6 bases and J 0 bases, with 18 bases left between them. Germline lookup yields CDR1 MDHEN and CDR2 SYDVKM. The CDR3 has 17 amino acids. In DNA form, the CDR3 reads TGTGCCAGCAGGGAACGAGGACAGCGCTATAGCAATCAGCCCCAGCATTTT. Translated: CASRERGQRYSNQPQHF. Complete variable domain (other parts from reference TRBV28 and TRBJ1-5): DVKVTQSSRYLVKRTGEKVFLECVQDMDHENMFWYRQDPGLGLRLIYFSYDVKMKEKGDIPEGYSVSREKKERFSLILESASTNQTSMYLCASRERGQRYSNQPQHFGDGTRLSIL.

CDR3 amino acids: CASSLHPTGGTEAFF. The DNA of the CDR3 is TGTGCCAGCAGCCTCCACCCGACAGGGGGTACTGAAGCTTTCTTT. The genes are TRBV7-9 and TRBJ1-1; 9 bases map to TRBD1. J lost 5 bases, V lost 5 bases, and 9 bases had no gene match. The CDR3 covers 15 residues. The germline CDR1 and CDR2 sequences are SEHNR and FQNEAQ (reference sequence).

The chain combines TRBV11-3 with TRBJ2-1, with a possible D match to TRBD2 (7 bases). V was cut by 0 bases and J by 6 bases, with 15 bases left in between. This CDR3 is built from 16 residues. Germline loops: CDR1 SGHNT, CDR2 YENEEA. The CDR3 DNA reads TGTGCCAGCAGCTTAGAGCCTGGCGGGGGCTCCAATGAGCAGTTCTTC. This codes for CASSLEPGGGSNEQFF. Full variable domain (rest looked up from reference TRBV11-3 and TRBJ2-1): EAGVVQSPRYKIIEKKQPVAFWCNPISGHNTLYWYLQNLGQGPELLIRYENEEAVDDSQLPKDRFSAERLKGVDSTLKIQPAELGDSAVYLCASSLEPGGGSNEQFFGPGTRLTVL.

V is TRBV5-1 and J is TRBJ1-4; D uncertain. CDR1 is SGHRS and CDR2 is YFSETQ in the germline V gene. The CDR3 has 13 residues. The ends were cut back, 2 bases at V and 8 bases at J, with 10 bases in the middle. DNA of the CDR3: TGCGCCAGCAGCTTAGGAACCGTCGAAAAACTGTTTTTT. This sequence encodes CASSLGTVEKLFF.

Within the sample, this clone is medium-sized. The chain is built from TRBV13 and TRBJ2-2, with D possibly matching TRBD1 (8 bases). Trimming left V 4 bases short and J 6 bases short, with 15 bases between. CDR3 length equals 15 residues. Germline V lookup: CDR1 PRHDT, CDR2 FYEKMQ (reference sequence). DNA of the CDR3: TGTGCCAGCAGCTCCCGGACAGGGAGGGCCGGGGAGCTGTTTTTT. Its protein product is CASSSRTGRAGELFF.

This clone was detected once. The J gene is TRBJ2-1, the V gene TRBV5-6, with a weak D call TRBD1 (6 bases). V was pared by 4 bases and J by 6 bases, with 8 bases between. The CDR3 runs 12 residues. Germline CDR1 reads SGHDT; CDR2 reads YYEEEE. As DNA, the CDR3 is TGTGCCAGCAGCGCGGACAGCAATGAGCAGTTCTTC. Its protein product is CASSADSNEQFF.

The V call is TRBV18, the J call TRBJ1-5, with TRBD1 matching 7 bases. V shed 3 bases, J shed 0 bases, and the junction held 5 bases outside the gene matches. CDR3 length: 16 amino acids. Germline V CDR1 and CDR2: KGHSH, LQKENI. As DNA, the CDR3 is TGTGCCAGCTCACCGCAGGGGGGATATAGCAATCAGCCCCAGCATTTT. Translating it yields CASSPQGGYSNQPQHF. Filled out from reference TRBV18 and TRBJ1-5, the complete variable domain reads NAGVMQNPRHLVRRRGQEARLRCSPMKGHSHVYWYRQLPEEGLKFMVYLQKENIIDESGMPKERFSAEFPKEGPSILRIQQVVRGDSAAYFCASSPQGGYSNQPQHFGDGTRLSIL.

The chain carries TRBV7-2 and TRBJ1-2; 10 bases line up with TRBD1. The CDR3 length is 16 residues. Trimming took 4 bases from V and 3 from J; bases not matched to a gene: 8. Germline V gives CDR1 SGHTA, CDR2 FQGNSA. CDR3 loop: CASSSGTGAGYYGYTF. The CDR3 nucleotides read TGTGCCAGCAGCTCCGGGACAGGGGCGGGATACTATGGCTACACCTTC.

J is TRBJ1-2 and V is TRBV7-2, with TRBD1 identical over 7 bases. Germline V gene data show CDR1 as SGHTA and CDR2 as FQGNSA. Trimming at V came to 1 base and at J to 1 base, leaving 6 bases not matched to a gene. CDR3 length: 16 amino acids. CDR3 protein: CASSLDQQGINYGYTF. DNA for the CDR3: TGTGCCAGCAGCTTAGATCAACAGGGGATTAACTATGGCTACACCTTC. The variable domain in full, with the rest retrieved from reference TRBV7-2 and TRBJ1-2, is GAGVSQSPSNKVTEKGKDVELRCDPISGHTALYWYRQSLGQGLEFLIYFQGNSAPDKSGLPSDRFSAERTGGSVSTLTIQRTQQEDSAVYLCASSLDQQGINYGYTFGSGTRLTVV.

The V gene is TRBV4-3, the J gene TRBJ2-7, with D tentatively TRBD1 (6 bases). V was cut by 0 bases and J by 4 bases, with 19 bases left in between. The CDR3 contains 17 residues. The germline CDR1 and CDR2 sequences are LGHNA and YSLEER. CDR3: CASSQDRGGVKSYEQYF. Written as DNA, the CDR3 is TGCGCCAGCAGCCAAGATCGTGGGGGCGTAAAATCGTACGAGCAGTACTTC.

In this sample, this clone turned up a few times. The gene calls are TRBV7-8 and TRBJ1-1, with D unclear. CDR1 is SGHVS and CDR2 is FQNEAQ in the germline V gene. This CDR3 is built from 12 residues. The V gene lost 2 bases and the J gene lost 5 bases, with 6 bases spanning the gap. CDR3 bases: TGTGCCAGCAGCTTAACTTTGACTGAAGCTTTCTTT. Residues: CASSLTLTEAFF.

The chain uses TRBV10-1 and TRBJ2-3; 10 bases are a match to TRBD2. This CDR3 region has 15 residues. The V gene end was trimmed by 3 bases and the J gene end by 3 bases; junction bases not matched to a gene: 3. Germline values: CDR1 WNHNN, CDR2 SYGVQD (reference sequence). The CDR3 region is CASSDKRGGTDTQYF. CDR3 bases: TGCGCCAGCAGTGACAAGCGGGGGGGAACAGATACGCAGTATTTT.

This chain connects TRBV7-2 to TRBJ2-1; D might be TRBD1 (5 bases). This CDR3 region has 12 residues. Germline V gives CDR1 SGHTA, CDR2 FQGNSA. Trimming cost V 3 bases and J 8 bases, with 8 bases left between them. CDR3 bases: TGTGCCAGCAGCTTCAACAGGTATGAGCAGTTCTTC. It encodes CASSFNRYEQFF.

This chain joins TRBV19 and TRBJ2-7; D may be TRBD1 or TRBD2 (5 bases each). Trimming stripped 5 bases from V and 2 bases from J, with 16 bases between. The CDR3 is made up of 15 amino acids. Germline CDR1 is LNHDA and CDR2 is SQIVND (reference sequence). In nucleotides, the CDR3 is TGTGCCAGTAGTTTCACGGGGCCCATCCCCTACGAGCAGTACTTC. Translation gives CASSFTGPIPYEQYF.

The chain uses TRBV5-1 and TRBJ2-1, with D perhaps TRBD2 (6 bases). Trimming shortened V by 0 bases and J by 6 bases, and 10 bases separated the two germline ends. In germline, CDR1 is SGHRS, CDR2 YFSETQ. The CDR3 length is 14 residues. The CDR3 region is CASSLVDGGNEQFF. CDR3 coding DNA: TGCGCCAGCAGCTTGGTAGACGGGGGCAATGAGCAGTTCTTC.

This clone was picked up one time. This rearrangement joins TRBV19 to TRBJ2-1; the match to TRBD2 covers 12 bases. Unmatched junction bases numbered 13, after V lost 5 bases and J lost 5 bases. Germline CDR1 is LNHDA and CDR2 is SQIVND (reference sequence). The length of the CDR3 is 18 residues. For the CDR3, the DNA is TGTGCCAGTAGTCGATATTCGGCTAGCGGGGGGGGAAACAATGAGCAGTTCTTC. This sequence encodes CASSRYSASGGGNNEQFF.

The chain combines TRBV2 with TRBJ2-3; D perhaps matches TRBD2 (5 bases). Trimming removed 4 bases at V and 5 bases at J, with 10 bases between. The germline gives CDR1 SNHLY, CDR2 FYNNEI. The length of the CDR3 is 13 residues. The CDR3 DNA is TGTGCCAGCAGTGGATTAGCGTTAGATACGCAGTATTTT. Its translation: CASSGLALDTQYF.

The J gene is TRBJ1-2, the V gene TRBV5-8; D remains ambiguous. CDR1 is SGHTS, CDR2 YDEGEE, per germline. The CDR3 is made up of 13 amino acids. With 3 bases removed from V and 4 bases from J, the gap between germline ends came to 10 bases. CDR3 sequence reads: CASSSSGFYGYTF. CDR3 sequence (DNA): TGTGCCAGCAGCTCCTCGGGGTTCTATGGCTACACCTTC.

The J gene is TRBJ1-2, the V gene TRBV30; 8 positions match TRBD1. The CDR3 runs to 13 residues. V lost 8 bases, J lost 7 bases, and 12 bases stayed unmatched. The germline V gene has CDR1 GTSNPN and CDR2 SVGIG (reference sequence). The CDR3 DNA follows: TGTGCCCTCAACCCAGGGGGCGGCGGTGGCTACACCTTC. Translated: CALNPGGGGGYTF.

The chain employs TRBV7-8 and TRBJ1-4; weak D call: TRBD1 (6 bases). Looked up from germline, CDR1 is SGHVS and CDR2 is FQNEAQ. The CDR3 loop spans 15 amino acids. V lost 5 bases to trimming and J lost 3 bases, with 13 bases between them. CDR3 sequence (DNA): TGTGCCAGCAGCGAGATGACAGGCTCTAATGAAAAACTGTTTTTT. Translation: CASSEMTGSNEKLFF.

The chain links TRBV6-1 to TRBJ2-1; tentative D call: TRBD2 (6 bases). CDR1 is MNHNS and CDR2 is SASEGT in the germline V gene. The CDR3 runs to 15 residues. Between the trimmed V and J ends, which lost 5 bases and 5 bases, there was a span of 16 bases. The CDR3 coding sequence is TGTGCCAGCAGTCCTCCGGGACTTCGGAACAATGAGCAGTTCTTC. Translating gives CASSPPGLRNNEQFF.

DNA for the CDR3: TGTGCCAGCAGTGAACGGCAGGTCGTTTACGAGCAGTACGTC. Its protein product is CASSERQVVYEQYV. The J gene is TRBJ2-7, the V gene TRBV6-1; no firm D call. V lost 2 bases and J 4 bases, leaving 12 bases between the germline ends. The germline CDR1 and CDR2 sequences are MNHNS and SASEGT. The CDR3 extends over 14 amino acids.

This clone was seen once. J is TRBJ1-1 and V is TRBV11-2; perhaps TRBD1 as D (5 bases). CDR1 is SGHAT and CDR2 is FQNNGV in the germline V gene. CDR3 length equals 13 residues. V was shortened by 8 bases and J by 1 base, with 11 bases between the two germline ends. The CDR3 region is CASRRGENTEAFF. The DNA for the CDR3 is TGTGCCAGCCGAAGAGGGGAGAACACTGAAGCTTTCTTT.

The genes are TRBV10-3 and TRBJ1-2; no clear D. The germline gives CDR1 ENHRY, CDR2 SYGVKD. The CDR3 length is 13 residues. Trimming removed 2 bases at V and 6 bases at J, with 10 bases between. The CDR3 DNA is TGTGCCATCAGTGAGACCCCCGGGGATGGCTACACCTTC. Translating it yields CAISETPGDGYTF.

CDR3 sequence reads: CASSLIETGAYEQYF. The CDR3 DNA follows: TGTGCCAGCAGCTTAATCGAGACAGGTGCCTACGAGCAGTACTTC. This chain joins TRBV7-2 and TRBJ2-7; tentatively, D is TRBD1 (6 bases). Germline CDR1 SGHTA, CDR2 FQGNSA. The ends were cut back, 2 bases at V and 2 bases at J, with 13 bases in the middle. CDR3 size: 15 residues.

There are a few counts of this clone. The chain uses TRBV28 and TRBJ2-5; 7 bases fit TRBD1. The CDR3 is 14 amino acids. V was clipped by 7 bases and J by 1 base; unmatched bases: 6. Germline lookup yields CDR1 MDHEN and CDR2 SYDVKM. The CDR3 loop reads CASNVGTAQETQYF. For the CDR3, the DNA is TGTGCCAGCAACGTGGGGACAGCCCAAGAGACCCAGTACTTC.

The J gene is TRBJ1-5, the V gene TRBV6-1, with a tentative D call TRBD1 (5 bases). The CDR3 spans 16 residues. V was pared by 1 base and J by 3 bases, with 13 bases between. Germline CDR1 reads MNHNS; CDR2 reads SASEGT. CDR3 nucleotides: TGTGCCAGCAGTGAAGTCCAGGGAGGTTCCAATCAGCCCCAGCATTTT. Translation: CASSEVQGGSNQPQHF.

The rearrangement joins TRBV19 to TRBJ1-1, with a possible D match to TRBD1 (5 bases). V was clipped by 5 bases and J by 0 bases, with 10 bases between them. CDR1 LNHDA and CDR2 SQIVND come from the germline V gene (reference sequence). The CDR3 sequence is 14 residues long. The CDR3 DNA is TGTGCCAGTAGTCCCGACAGACTGAACACTGAAGCTTTCTTT. Residues: CASSPDRLNTEAFF.